This record covers a single T cell receptor (beta chain). The antigen is undetermined. Assay: immunoSEQ multiplex PCR; the TCRdb copy retains only in-frame clones and omits some. Altogether approximately 46,000 clones are present, around three quarters being singletons, with the ten largest covering roughly 7.2%. The data derive from a study of T cell responses to AZD1222 COVID-19 vaccine. Trimming cost V 5 bases and J 6 bases, with 13 bases left between them. The V gene's germline CDR1 is KGHSH and CDR2 LQKENI. This CDR3 region has 13 residues. General study results and limits: White British ancestry dominated among donors, who included more females, and clonal diversity was possibly underestimated. Spike was spanned by vaccine-associated CD4 TCRs, with dominance at 160-218 and 743-854. There were repertoire samples only from the period after the peak T cell response.

The TCR comes from an adult in good health. The source material was peripheral blood, sampled on day 0 of AZD1222 vaccination. The chain carries TRBV18 and TRBJ1-1; D remains unclear. CDR3 DNA: TGTGCCAGCTCAACACATCCAGACGCTGAAGCTTTCTTT. Translated, it gives CASSTHPDAEAFF.